This TCR beta chain was captured by sequencing in a study of T cell responses to AZD1222 COVID-19 vaccine. Germline V gene lookup returns CDR1 SGHRS and CDR2 YFSETQ. The CDR3 loop spans 16 amino acids. V lost 4 bases and J lost 0, with 15 bases in between. General study points: The study identified only a handful of AZD1222 recipients as seropositive at baseline. Mostly white British, mostly female donors; authors suggested clonal diversity may be underestimated.

On this clone itself: Its target is unknown.

Assay: immunoSEQ multiplex PCR; the TCRdb copy retains only in-frame clones and omits some. The data hold over 130,000 clones, with roughly 92% observed a single time. This TCR derives from an adult who received the AZD1222 COVID-19 vaccine. The J gene is TRBJ2-3, the V gene TRBV5-1, with unresolved D. The material sequenced was peripheral blood, taken 28 days after the second AZD1222 dose. The CDR3 protein is CASSPPLGTSTDTQYF. In DNA, the CDR3 is TGCGCCAGCAGCCCCCCATTGGGCACTAGCACAGATACGCAGTATTTT.